One sample yielded the 16 T cell receptor beta chains listed below, sequenced in a study. MiXCR was run by TCRdb on the RT-PCR reads, yielding one entry per CDR3 protein. The sample lists about 700,000 distinct CDR3 sequences, 14% occurring once. The specimen sequenced was memory CD4+ T cells from blood. The receptors stem from a female donor in good health, serving as a healthy control.

This clonotype was counted only a few times. The V and J genes are TRBV4-2 and TRBJ2-2; 12 bases fit TRBD2. CDR3 length: 19 residues. V shed 0 bases, J shed 5 bases, and the junction held 10 bases outside the gene matches. Germline CDR1 is LGHNA and CDR2 is YNFKEQ. Here the CDR3 reads CASSQDSGLAGINTGELFF. DNA for the CDR3: TGTGCCAGCAGCCAAGACTCCGGACTAGCGGGAATTAATACCGGGGAGCTGTTTTTT.

This clonotype was detected a few times. The rearrangement links TRBV4-3 to TRBJ2-5; the D gene is possibly TRBD2 (6 bases). The CDR3 runs to 17 residues. V lost 0 bases and J lost 1, with 15 bases in between. The V gene's germline CDR1 is LGHNA and CDR2 YSLEER. The CDR3 protein is CASSQEGPGAGQETQYF. DNA for the CDR3: TGCGCCAGCAGCCAAGAAGGACCGGGAGCGGGCCAAGAGACCCAGTACTTC.

With regard to this clonotype: Since a much larger clone is just one base distant, this may be a read error. This rearrangement joins TRBV7-2 to TRBJ2-1; TRBD2 is a possible D gene (5 bases). The CDR3 consists of 15 residues. Looked up from germline, CDR1 is SGHTA and CDR2 is FQGNSA. V gave up 1 base and J gave up 8 bases, with 15 bases separating them. CDR3 DNA sequence: TGTGCCAGCAGCTTAGAAGCCGGGGTCGTCGATGAGCAGTTCTTC. Translated, it gives CASSLEAGVVDEQFF. The full variable domain, in which reference TRBV7-2 and TRBJ2-1 provide the parts outside the CDR3, is GAGVSQSPSNKVTEKGKDVELRCDPISGHTALYWYRQSLGQGLEFLIYFQGNSAPDKSGLPSDRFSAERTGGSVSTLTIQRTQQEDSAVYLCASSLEAGVVDEQFFGPGTRLTVL.

The gene calls are TRBV21-1 and TRBJ2-7; the DNA was not used to check the table's D call, TRBD2. TRBV21-1 is assigned pseudogene status. The CDR3 is 15 residues long. CDR3 region: CASPCGRGFGHEQYF. CDR3 in DNA: TGTGCCAGCCCGTGCGGGAGGGGATTTGGCCACGAGCAGTACTTC.

This clonotype appeared a few times. The chain recombines TRBV10-2 with TRBJ1-1; 8 positions agree with TRBD1. Trimming took 7 bases from V and 4 from J; bases not matched to a gene: 8. This CDR3 comprises 14 residues. From germline, CDR1 is WSHSY and CDR2 SAAADI. The CDR3: CASKPGGTGTEAFF. Written as DNA, the CDR3 is TGCGCCAGCAAGCCAGGGGGCACGGGCACTGAAGCTTTCTTT.

This clonotype was counted many times. The junction shows a germline mismatch at one end, possibly a read error. V usage is TRBV6-5 and J usage is TRBJ2-7; a possible D gene is TRBD1 (5 bases). The CDR3 spans 14 residues. Germline CDR1 MNHEY, CDR2 SVGAGI. CDR3 in DNA: TGTGCCAGCAGTAACTCCGCCGGCAGGGAAGGCCCTACCTTC. It encodes CASSNSAGREGPTF.

This clonotype was detected only a few times. V gene TRBV5-1 combines with J gene TRBJ2-7; 11 nucleotides line up with TRBD1. After removal of 5 bases from V and 5 bases from J, the junction contained 12 bases not matched to a gene. The CDR3 runs 16 residues. The V gene's germline CDR1 is SGHRS and CDR2 YFSETQ. The CDR3 coding sequence is TGCGCCAGCAGTCCCAGAATTGGGACAGGGGGGCACGAGCAGTACTTC. It encodes CASSPRIGTGGHEQYF.

This chain uses TRBV20-1 with TRBJ2-1; 8 bases line up with TRBD2. The junction had 6 bases not matched to a gene; V was cut back by 5 bases and J by 0 bases. In germline, CDR1 is DFQATT, CDR2 SNEGSKA (reference sequence). This CDR3 region has 15 residues. For the CDR3, the DNA is TGCAGTGCTCGAAAGCGGGGGAGCTCCTACAATGAGCAGTTCTTC. This encodes CSARKRGSSYNEQFF.

This clonotype was observed at least ten times. The J gene is TRBJ2-5, the V gene TRBV4-2; weak D call: TRBD2 (6 bases). Trimming cost V 5 bases and J 7 bases, with 14 bases left between them. The length of the CDR3 is 13 residues. CDR1 is LGHNA and CDR2 is YNFKEQ in the germline V gene. The CDR3 loop is CASSTGGGGTQYF. CDR3 bases: TGTGCCAGCAGCACCGGGGGTGGGGGGACCCAGTACTTC.

J is TRBJ2-1 and V is TRBV11-1; 11 nucleotides match TRBD2. V was clipped by 3 bases and J by 4 bases; unmatched bases: 5. This CDR3 comprises 16 residues. In germline, CDR1 is SGHAT, CDR2 FQDESV (reference sequence). The CDR3 DNA reads as TGTGCCAGCAGCTTTGGCGGACTAGCGGGTTACAATGAGCAGTTCTTC. Its translation: CASSFGGLAGYNEQFF.

The chain joins TRBV12-3 or TRBV12-4 to TRBJ1-2; 7 positions agree with TRBD1. This CDR3 has 15 residues. The ends lost 5 bases at V and 0 bases at J; junction bases unmatched: 6. CDR3 nucleotide sequence: TGTGCCAGCAGTCTAGTGACAGGGACTAACTATGGCTACACCTTC. It is translated as CASSLVTGTNYGYTF.

There are many counts of this clonotype. This chain links TRBV12-3 or TRBV12-4 with TRBJ2-7, with D possibly being TRBD1 (5 bases). V was shortened by 5 bases and J by 1 base, with 12 bases between the two germline ends. CDR3 length: 14 residues. The CDR3 reads CASSPRDWSYEQYF. The DNA of the CDR3 is TGTGCCAGCAGTCCCAGGGATTGGTCCTACGAGCAGTACTTC.

The sample holds many counts of this clonotype. V usage is TRBV5-1 and J usage is TRBJ2-4; TRBD1 aligns across 9 bases. The germline V gene encodes CDR1 SGHRS and CDR2 YFSETQ. The V segment lost 1 base and the J segment 6 bases; nucleotides outside the gene matches: 5. The CDR3 covers 15 residues. CDR3 region: CASSLNDRGRNIQYF. The CDR3 bases are TGCGCCAGCAGCTTGAATGACAGGGGGAGAAACATTCAGTACTTC. The variable domain in full, with the rest retrieved from reference TRBV5-1 and TRBJ2-4, is KAGVTQTPRYLIKTRGQQVTLSCSPISGHRSVSWYQQTPGQGLQFLFEYFSETQRNKGNFPGRFSGRQFSNSRSEMNVSTLELGDSALYLCASSLNDRGRNIQYFGAGTRLSVL.

To note about this clonotype: One end of the junction fails to match germline, which may point to a read error. The genes are TRBV7-9 and TRBJ2-7; tentatively, D is TRBD1 or TRBD2 (5 bases each). This CDR3 is 14 amino acids long. Germline-derived CDR1 and CDR2 are SEHNR and FQNEAQ (reference sequence). As DNA, the CDR3 is TGTTCCAGCAGCCACGGGGACGGCACCTACGAGCAGTACTTC. This sequence encodes CSSSHGDGTYEQYF.

The chain links TRBV20-1 to TRBJ1-1; TRBD1 is a possible D gene (5 bases). This CDR3 has 14 residues. V was clipped by 2 bases and J by 1 base, with 11 bases between them. Germline V gene lookup returns CDR1 DFQATT and CDR2 SNEGSKA (reference sequence). Here the CDR3 DNA reads TGCAGTGCTAGAAGCGTGGGGGGGAACACTGAAGCTTTCTTT. Its translation is CSARSVGGNTEAFF.

V is TRBV5-1 and J is TRBJ2-1; the D gene is possibly TRBD2 (6 bases). Germline V lookup: CDR1 SGHRS, CDR2 YFSETQ. This CDR3 region has 17 residues. V was pared by 4 bases and J by 4 bases, with 21 bases between. The CDR3 DNA is TGCGCCAGCAGCGGGTCGCTCGGGGAGGCGATATACAATGAGCAGTTCTTC. Its translation: CASSGSLGEAIYNEQFF.